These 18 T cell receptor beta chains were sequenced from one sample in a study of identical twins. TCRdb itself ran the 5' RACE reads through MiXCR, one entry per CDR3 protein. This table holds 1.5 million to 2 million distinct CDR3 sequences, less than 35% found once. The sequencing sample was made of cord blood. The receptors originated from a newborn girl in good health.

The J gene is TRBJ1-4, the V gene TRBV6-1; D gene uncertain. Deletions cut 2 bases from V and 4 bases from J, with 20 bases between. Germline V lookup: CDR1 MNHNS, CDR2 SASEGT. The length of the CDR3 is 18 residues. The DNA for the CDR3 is TGTGCCAGCAGTGAACCTAGATTCCACGGACTTCTTAATGAAAAACTGTTTTTT. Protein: CASSEPRFHGLLNEKLFF.

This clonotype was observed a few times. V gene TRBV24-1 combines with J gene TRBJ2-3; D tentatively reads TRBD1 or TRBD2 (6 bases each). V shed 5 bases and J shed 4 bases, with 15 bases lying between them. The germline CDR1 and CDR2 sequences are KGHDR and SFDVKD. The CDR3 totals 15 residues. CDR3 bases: TGTGCCACCAGTGTCCCTAGGGGGGTCGCAGATACGCAGTATTTT. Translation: CATSVPRGVADTQYF.

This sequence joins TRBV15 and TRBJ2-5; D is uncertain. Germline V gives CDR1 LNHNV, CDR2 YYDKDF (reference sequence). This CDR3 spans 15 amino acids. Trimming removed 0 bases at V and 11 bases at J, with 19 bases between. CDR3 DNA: TGTGCCACCAGCAGAGATCGGCCAGGCTACAATGAGCAGTACTTC. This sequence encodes CATSRDRPGYNEQYF.

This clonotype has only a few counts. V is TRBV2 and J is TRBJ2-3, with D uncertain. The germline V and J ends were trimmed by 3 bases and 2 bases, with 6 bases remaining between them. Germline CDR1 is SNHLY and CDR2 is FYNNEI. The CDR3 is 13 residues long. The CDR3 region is CASSEGYTDTQYF. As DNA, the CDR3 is TGTGCCAGCAGTGAGGGCTACACAGATACGCAGTATTTT.

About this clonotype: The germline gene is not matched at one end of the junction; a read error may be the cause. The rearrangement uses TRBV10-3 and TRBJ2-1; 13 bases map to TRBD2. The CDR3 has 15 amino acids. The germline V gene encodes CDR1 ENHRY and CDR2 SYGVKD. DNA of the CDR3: TGTGCCATCAGTGTGGGACTAGCGGGACCCAATGAGCGGTTCTTC. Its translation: CAISVGLAGPNERFF.

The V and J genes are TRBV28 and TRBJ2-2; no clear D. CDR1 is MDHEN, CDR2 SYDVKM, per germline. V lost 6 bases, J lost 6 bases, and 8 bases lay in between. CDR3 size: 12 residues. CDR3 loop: CASSRWAGELFF. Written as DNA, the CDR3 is TGTGCCAGCAGCCGCTGGGCCGGGGAGCTGTTTTTT.

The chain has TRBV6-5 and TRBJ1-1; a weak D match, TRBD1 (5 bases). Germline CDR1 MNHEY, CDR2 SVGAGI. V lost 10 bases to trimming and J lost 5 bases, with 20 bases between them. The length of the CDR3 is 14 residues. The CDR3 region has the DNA TGTGCCACCAGGGACGGCCGGATGGGTACTGAAGCTTTCTTT. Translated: CATRDGRMGTEAFF.

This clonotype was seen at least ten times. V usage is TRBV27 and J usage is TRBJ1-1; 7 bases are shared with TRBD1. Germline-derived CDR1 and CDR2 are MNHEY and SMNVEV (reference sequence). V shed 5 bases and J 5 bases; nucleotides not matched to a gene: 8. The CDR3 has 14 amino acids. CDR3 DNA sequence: TGTGCCAGCAGTAGCCCTGGCAGGGGGACTGAAGCTTTCTTT. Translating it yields CASSSPGRGTEAFF.

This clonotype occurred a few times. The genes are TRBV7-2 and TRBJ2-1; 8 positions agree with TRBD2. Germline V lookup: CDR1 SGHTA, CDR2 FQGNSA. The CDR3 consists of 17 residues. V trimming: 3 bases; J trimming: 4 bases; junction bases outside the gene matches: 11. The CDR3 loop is CASSFLGLAHLYNEQFF. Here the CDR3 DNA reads TGTGCCAGCAGCTTCCTTGGACTAGCCCACCTTTACAATGAGCAGTTCTTC.

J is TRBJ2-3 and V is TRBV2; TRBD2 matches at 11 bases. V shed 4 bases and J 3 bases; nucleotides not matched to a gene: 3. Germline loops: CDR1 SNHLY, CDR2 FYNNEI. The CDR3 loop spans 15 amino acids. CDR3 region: CASSASGRRTDTQYF. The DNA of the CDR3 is TGTGCCAGCAGTGCTAGCGGGAGGAGGACAGATACGCAGTATTTT.

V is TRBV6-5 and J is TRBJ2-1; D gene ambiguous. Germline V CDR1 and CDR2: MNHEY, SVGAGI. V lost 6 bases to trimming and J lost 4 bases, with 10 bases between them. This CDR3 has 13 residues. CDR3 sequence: CASRARLYNEQFF. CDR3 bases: TGTGCCAGCAGGGCTAGACTTTACAATGAGCAGTTCTTC.

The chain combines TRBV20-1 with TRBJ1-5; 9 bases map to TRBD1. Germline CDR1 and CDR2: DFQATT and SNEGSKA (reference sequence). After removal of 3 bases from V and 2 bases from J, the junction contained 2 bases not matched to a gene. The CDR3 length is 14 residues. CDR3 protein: CSARWTGGNQPQHF. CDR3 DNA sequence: TGCAGTGCTAGGTGGACAGGGGGCAATCAGCCCCAGCATTTT.

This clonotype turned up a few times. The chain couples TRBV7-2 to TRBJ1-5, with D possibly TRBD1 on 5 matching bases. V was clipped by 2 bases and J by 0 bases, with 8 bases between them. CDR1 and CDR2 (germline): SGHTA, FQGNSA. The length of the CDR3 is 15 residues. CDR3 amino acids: CASSLLGHSNQPQHF. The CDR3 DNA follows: TGTGCCAGCAGCTTATTGGGGCATAGCAATCAGCCCCAGCATTTT.

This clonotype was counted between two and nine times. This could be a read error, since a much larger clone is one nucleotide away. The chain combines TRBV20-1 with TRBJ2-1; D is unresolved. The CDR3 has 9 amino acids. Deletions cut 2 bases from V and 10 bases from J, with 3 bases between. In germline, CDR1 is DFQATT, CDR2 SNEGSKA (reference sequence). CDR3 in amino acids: CSARYEQFF. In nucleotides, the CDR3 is TGCAGTGCTAGATACGAGCAGTTCTTC.

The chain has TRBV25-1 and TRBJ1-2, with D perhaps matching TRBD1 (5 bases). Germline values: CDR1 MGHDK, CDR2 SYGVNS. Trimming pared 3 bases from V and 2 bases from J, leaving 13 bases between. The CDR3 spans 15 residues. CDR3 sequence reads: CASSDPGTANYGYTF. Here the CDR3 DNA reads TGTGCCAGCAGTGATCCCGGGACGGCCAACTATGGCTACACCTTC.

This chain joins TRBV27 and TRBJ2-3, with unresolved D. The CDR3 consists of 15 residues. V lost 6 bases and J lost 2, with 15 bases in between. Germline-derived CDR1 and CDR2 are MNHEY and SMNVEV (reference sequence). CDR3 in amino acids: CASRSLGLLTDTQYF. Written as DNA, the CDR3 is TGTGCCAGCAGAAGCCTGGGCCTCCTCACAGATACGCAGTATTTT.

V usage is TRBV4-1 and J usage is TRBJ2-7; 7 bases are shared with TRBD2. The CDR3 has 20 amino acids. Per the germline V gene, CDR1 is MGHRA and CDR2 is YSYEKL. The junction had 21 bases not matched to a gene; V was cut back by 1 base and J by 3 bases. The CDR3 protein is CASSQAVLGGGGSSGYEQYF. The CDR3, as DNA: TGCGCCAGCAGCCAAGCTGTTTTGGGTGGCGGCGGGAGTAGTGGCTACGAGCAGTACTTC.

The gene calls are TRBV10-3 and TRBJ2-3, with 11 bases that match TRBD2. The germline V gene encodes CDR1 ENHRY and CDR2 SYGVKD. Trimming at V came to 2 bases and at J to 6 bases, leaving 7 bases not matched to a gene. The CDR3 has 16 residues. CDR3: CAISEALLAGDDTQYF. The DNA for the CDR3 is TGTGCCATCAGTGAGGCGCTACTAGCGGGGGATGATACGCAGTATTTT.